The clone carrying this TCR beta chain was found a few times. Its antigen is unknown. Analyses pooled second doses at about 4 or about 12 weeks. Profiling relied on immunoSEQ multiplex PCR, and the TCRdb table lists in-frame clones only, not all of them. The data hold about 140,000 clones, with less than 95% observed a single time. This sample stems from a study of T cell responses to AZD1222 COVID-19 vaccine. Study findings and constraints: Spike-spanning, vaccine-associated CD4 TCRs were dominant at 160-218 and 743-854. Seropositivity was recorded at baseline in only a handful of AZD1222 recipients. Vaccination with two AZD1222 doses was followed by a rise in Spike-specific TCR breadth and depth.

Deletions cut 11 bases from V and 4 bases from J, with 21 bases between. Germline lookup yields CDR1 MGHRA and CDR2 YSYEKL. The CDR3 consists of 15 residues. The chain is built from TRBV4-1 and TRBJ2-1; D remains ambiguous. The material was peripheral blood, obtained 28 days after the second AZD1222 dose. The TCR comes from an adult who received the AZD1222 COVID-19 vaccine. In nucleotides, the CDR3 is TGCGCCTCTCGTGGGGATCTGGCGTCATACAATGAGCAGTTCTTC. This encodes CASRGDLASYNEQFF.